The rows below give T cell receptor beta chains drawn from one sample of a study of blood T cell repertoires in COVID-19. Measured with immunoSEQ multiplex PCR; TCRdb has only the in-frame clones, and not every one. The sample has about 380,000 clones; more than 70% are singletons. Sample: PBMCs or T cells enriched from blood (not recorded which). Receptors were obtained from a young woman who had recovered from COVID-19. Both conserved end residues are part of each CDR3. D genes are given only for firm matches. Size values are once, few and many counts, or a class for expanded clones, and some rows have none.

CASSIGRHSGYGYTF,TGTGCCAGTAGTATCGGACGCCACAGCGGCTATGGCTACACCTTC,TRBV19,TRBJ1-2,15,.,.
CAWPWDSGEETQYF,TGTGCCTGGCCCTGGGACAGTGGTGAGGAGACCCAGTACTTC,TRBV30,TRBJ2-5,14,.,TRBD1
CASTWTGGTEAFF,TGTGCCAGTACGTGGACAGGGGGCACTGAAGCTTTCTTT,TRBV19,TRBJ1-1,13,.,TRBD1
CASSQVGTGDNEKLFF,TGCGCCAGCAGCCAAGTCGGGACAGGGGACAATGAAAAACTGTTTTTT,TRBV4-3,TRBJ1-4,16,.,TRBD1
CASSYATRRNTIYF,TGTGCCAGCAGTTACGCTACCAGGAGAAACACCATATATTTT,TRBV6-2/TRBV6-3,TRBJ1-3,14,.,.
CASSLMDRGPYEQYF,TGTGCCAGCAGCTTAATGGACAGGGGTCCCTACGAGCAGTACTTC,TRBV7-9,TRBJ2-7,15,.,TRBD1
CASRPGGSYGYTF,TGTGCCAGCAGACCAGGGGGCAGCTATGGCTACACCTTC,TRBV28,TRBJ1-2,13,.,TRBD1
CASSTRLAGGPEQFF,TGTGCCAGCAGCACGCGACTAGCGGGGGGGCCTGAGCAGTTCTTC,TRBV9,TRBJ2-1,15,.,TRBD2
CAWSVRGTGNQPQHF,TGTGCCTGGAGTGTACGAGGGACAGGGAATCAGCCCCAGCATTTT,TRBV30,TRBJ1-5,15,.,TRBD1
CASSLGGQVNSEAFF,TGTGCCAGCAGCTTAGGGGGACAGGTAAATTCTGAAGCTTTCTTT,TRBV7-9,TRBJ1-1,15,.,TRBD1
CASSFTGTPTYEQYF,TGTGCCAGCAGCTTCACCGGGACACCCACCTACGAGCAGTACTTC,TRBV28,TRBJ2-7,15,.,.
CASSLLGGQNEKLFF,TGTGCCAGCAGCTTGTTAGGCGGACAGAATGAAAAACTGTTTTTT,TRBV5-5,TRBJ1-4,15,.,.
CASSLSPSGAGELFF,TGTGCCAGCAGCTTATCGCCTAGCGGGGCCGGGGAGCTGTTTTTT,TRBV7-9,TRBJ2-2,15,once,TRBD2
CAISERVASYEQYF,TGTGCCATCAGCGAGCGGGTCGCCTCCTACGAGCAGTACTTC,TRBV10-3,TRBJ2-7,14,.,.
CSVEGATVNTEAFF,TGCAGCGTTGAGGGGGCGACTGTGAACACTGAAGCTTTCTTT,TRBV29-1,TRBJ1-1,14,.,.
CASSEGRGKTPLHF,TGTGCCAGCAGCGAAGGACGGGGGAAGACACCCCTCCACTTT,TRBV27,TRBJ1-6,14,.,.
CASSFQGRGTDTQYF,TGTGCCAGCAGCTTTCAGGGGCGGGGGACAGATACGCAGTATTTT,TRBV5-5,TRBJ2-3,15,.,.
CASRLAPAVPEQFF,TGTGCCAGCAGACTAGCACCTGCTGTTCCTGAGCAGTTCTTC,TRBV27,TRBJ2-1,14,.,.
CASSLERNEQFF,TGCGCCAGCAGCTTGGAGAGGAATGAGCAGTTCTTC,TRBV5-1,TRBJ2-1,12,.,.
CASIQGSYEAFF,TGTGCCAGTATTCAGGGCTCATACGAAGCTTTCTTT,TRBV19,TRBJ1-1,12,.,.
CASSYSALLRGDRDIYGYTF,TGTGCCAGCAGTTACTCGGCGCTCCTGAGGGGGGACAGGGACATCTATGGCTACACCTTC,TRBV6-2/TRBV6-3,TRBJ1-2,20,.,TRBD1
CASSPSNSLTDTQYF,TGTGCCAGCAGCCCAAGTAATAGCCTCACAGATACGCAGTATTTT,TRBV9,TRBJ2-3,15,.,.
CAISPGGTDPLKWSIHGYTF,TGTGCCATCAGTCCAGGGGGCACGGACCCCCTTAAGTGGAGTATTCATGGCTACACCTTC,TRBV10-3,TRBJ1-2,20,.,TRBD1
CASSEWAAGNTIYF,TGTGCCAGCAGCGAATGGGCTGCTGGAAACACCATATATTTT,TRBV9,TRBJ1-3,14,.,.
CASSQQDRQRYTF,TGCGCCAGCAGCCAACAGGACAGGCAGAGGTACACCTTC,TRBV4-1,TRBJ1-2,13,.,TRBD1
CASSLVGGYTQYF,TGTGCCAGCAGCTTGGTGGGGGGGTATACGCAGTATTTT,TRBV5-4,TRBJ2-3,13,.,TRBD2
CASSYSRTGQRCEQYF,TGTGCCAGCAGTTACTCGCGAACCGGACAGCGTTGCGAGCAGTACTTC,TRBV6-5,TRBJ2-7,16,.,.
CASSSGLAPDTQYF,TGTGCCAGCAGCTCCGGACTAGCGCCAGATACGCAGTATTTT,TRBV7-2,TRBJ2-3,14,.,TRBD2
CASSRVPHTEAFF,TGTGCCAGCTCCCGGGTCCCACACACTGAAGCTTTCTTT,TRBV27,TRBJ1-1,13,.,.